This T cell receptor beta chain came from a study of CD8 T cells in ankylosing spondylitis. Notes on the study in general: Significant enrichment of disease-linked clones was reported in matched ankylosing spondylitis synovial fluid. There was a TCR beta motif, made of 7 to 9 highly homologous variants, that appeared characteristic of ankylosing spondylitis blood.

On this clonotype: Its antigen is unknown.

The authors made TCR beta libraries by quantitative 5'-RACE with molecular barcodes. From the 5' RACE reads, TCRdb called clonotypes with MiXCR, one entry per CDR3 protein. The table lists about 390,000 distinct CDR3 sequences, around 24% of them singletons, with about 16% in the top ten. The V and J ends lost 4 bases and 4 bases, in that order; junction bases with no gene match: 11. Germline CDR1 SQVTM, CDR2 ANQGSEA. This CDR3 contains 15 residues. This chain links TRBV29-1 with TRBJ1-2; 8 positions agree with TRBD1. The TCR was taken from a male donor with ankylosing spondylitis. The sequencing sample was made of blood, either unsorted or a sorted T cell fraction (not recorded which). CDR3 protein: CSVGEGNRGAYGYTF. CDR3 DNA sequence: TGCAGCGTTGGTGAGGGAAACAGGGGGGCCTATGGCTACACCTTC.